Only a few counts were recorded for the clone carrying this TCR beta chain. The target antigen is unknown. The data were taken from a study of radiotherapy plus CTLA-4 blockade in lung cancer. Whole-study findings and limits: Early blood T cell clone dynamics, with interferon-beta, were reported to best predict response.

Here immunoSEQ multiplex PCR was the method, and the copy in TCRdb shows in-frame clones only, minus some. The sample lists around 110,000 clones; approximately 90% were seen once. V lost 4 bases, J lost 2 bases, and 15 bases lay in between. Germline values: CDR1 SGHDN, CDR2 FVKESK. This CDR3 has 16 amino acids. Material: peripheral blood, obtained from a patient treated with radiotherapy plus ipilimumab. This rearrangement joins TRBV14 to TRBJ2-1; D gene uncertain. This TCR was sampled from a human donor with non-small cell lung cancer that progressed on radiotherapy plus ipilimumab. CDR3 DNA sequence: TGTGCCAGCAGCCTTACCCTAGTCCCCCCCTACAATGAGCAGTTCTTC. Translating it yields CASSLTLVPPYNEQFF.